Presented here are 28 T cell receptor beta chains from one specimen sequenced in a study of blood T cell repertoires in COVID-19. Generated by immunoSEQ multiplex PCR, the TCRdb table keeps only in-frame clones and is missing some. This table has more than 95,000 clones, about 83% appearing once. Input material: peripheral blood. Source of these receptors: a man in his 60s with acute or convalescent COVID-19.

The chain links TRBV28 to TRBJ1-4, with D perhaps matching TRBD1 (5 bases). Trimming removed 7 bases from V and 3 bases from J, with 12 bases in between. CDR3 size: 14 residues. Germline assignment: CDR1 MDHEN and CDR2 SYDVKM. In DNA, the CDR3 is TGTGCCAGCAACCTGGGGGGGTCTAATGAAAAACTGTTTTTT. Encoded protein: CASNLGGSNEKLFF.

This chain links TRBV28 with TRBJ2-5, with D possibly matching TRBD2 (6 bases). This CDR3 comprises 15 residues. Deletions cut 7 bases from V and 7 bases from J, with 22 bases between. The V gene's germline CDR1 is MDHEN and CDR2 SYDVKM. The chain's CDR3 is CASTSLLAVRGTQYF. The CDR3 DNA sequence: TGTGCCAGCACTTCGCTTTTAGCGGTCCGGGGGACCCAGTACTTC.

The rearrangement uses TRBV19 and TRBJ2-2, with 8 nucleotides matching TRBD1. The germline V gene has CDR1 LNHDA and CDR2 SQIVND (reference sequence). This CDR3 has 16 amino acids. The J segment lost 4 bases and the V segment lost 6 bases, leaving 10 bases of the junction unmatched. The CDR3 loop is CASSRGQGTSTGELFF. As DNA, the CDR3 is TGTGCCAGTAGCCGTGGACAGGGAACCTCCACCGGGGAGCTGTTTTTT.

The rearrangement joins TRBV9 to TRBJ2-3; 11 bases fit TRBD1. The CDR3 contains 16 residues. With V trimmed by 5 bases and J by 4 bases, 9 bases remained unmatched. Germline V gene lookup returns CDR1 SGDLS and CDR2 YYNGEE. CDR3 coding DNA: TGTGCCAGCAGTGGCAGGACAGGGGGCTTCGCAGATACGCAGTATTTT. It encodes CASSGRTGGFADTQYF.

The chain employs TRBV4-1 and TRBJ1-5; tentatively, D is TRBD1 (6 bases). The CDR3 sequence is 14 residues long. Trimming took 4 bases from V and 6 from J, leaving 13 bases between them. Germline V CDR1 and CDR2: MGHRA, YSYEKL. Written as DNA, the CDR3 is TGCGCCAGCAGCCCCAACAGGGAGGGTCAGCCCCAGCATTTT. Its protein is CASSPNREGQPQHF.

The chain combines TRBV29-1 with TRBJ1-2; no firm D call. The CDR3 loop spans 14 amino acids. Germline V gene sequence: CDR1 SQVTM, CDR2 ANQGSEA. V lost 1 base to trimming and J lost 5 bases, with 14 bases between them. This chain's CDR3 is CSVEVAGSLYGYTF. The CDR3 nucleotides read TGCAGCGTTGAAGTGGCGGGGTCCCTTTATGGCTACACCTTC. The full variable domain, in which reference TRBV29-1 and TRBJ1-2 provide the parts outside the CDR3, is SAVISQKPSRDICQRGTSLTIQCQVDSQVTMMFWYRQQPGQSLTLIATANQGSEATYESGFVIDKFPISRPNLTFSTLTVSNMSPEDSSIYLCSVEVAGSLYGYTFGSGTRLTVV.

The chain couples TRBV30 to TRBJ2-1; no firm D call. The CDR3 is 11 residues long. Between the trimmed V and J ends, which lost 0 bases and 6 bases, there was a span of 3 bases. CDR1 is GTSNPN, CDR2 SVGIG, per germline (reference sequence). The CDR3 region is CAWSVSNEQFF. CDR3 nucleotides: TGTGCCTGGAGTGTTAGCAATGAGCAGTTCTTC.

The chain couples TRBV30 to TRBJ2-3, with 10 bases that match TRBD2. The J segment lost 5 bases and the V segment lost 0 bases, leaving 14 bases of the junction unmatched. The CDR3 is 18 residues long. Germline CDR1 reads GTSNPN; CDR2 reads SVGIG (reference sequence). CDR3 in DNA: TGTGCCTGGAGTGTCCACCCCCTAAGCGGGAGGGCCGGAGATACGCAGTATTTT. Amino acid sequence: CAWSVHPLSGRAGDTQYF.

This clone occurred once. The chain couples TRBV4-1 to TRBJ2-2; tentatively, D is TRBD1 (7 bases). Germline V gene lookup returns CDR1 MGHRA and CDR2 YSYEKL. The V gene lost 4 bases and the J gene lost 6 bases, with 18 bases spanning the gap. There are 16 residues in the CDR3. The CDR3 is CASSRSQGEVSGELFF. CDR3 nucleotide sequence: TGCGCCAGCAGCCGATCTCAGGGGGAGGTCTCCGGGGAGCTGTTTTTT.

The rearrangement links TRBV11-2 to TRBJ1-2; 8 bases match TRBD1. This CDR3 region has 15 residues. The germline gives CDR1 SGHAT, CDR2 FQNNGV. Germline trimming cut 3 bases from V and 5 bases from J; bases unmatched to any gene: 8. CDR3 coding DNA: TGTGCCAGCAGCTTTTCCGGGACAGGATTATATGGCTACACCTTC. This sequence encodes CASSFSGTGLYGYTF.

This clone was seen just once. CDR3 protein: CASSLGTAGPGYTF. CDR3 DNA sequence: TGCGCCAGCAGCTTGGGGACAGCGGGGCCAGGCTACACCTTC. The chain recombines TRBV5-1 with TRBJ1-2; TRBD1 is a possible D gene (6 bases). The CDR3 extends over 14 amino acids. The ends were cut back, 0 bases at V and 8 bases at J, with 14 bases in the middle. Germline CDR1 SGHRS, CDR2 YFSETQ.

This chain uses TRBV5-1 with TRBJ2-1; weak D call: TRBD2 (5 bases). Germline V gene lookup returns CDR1 SGHRS and CDR2 YFSETQ. V lost 1 base to trimming and J lost 9 bases, with 11 bases between them. The CDR3 loop spans 13 amino acids. The CDR3 loop is CASSLPPAGEQFF. The CDR3, as DNA: TGCGCCAGCAGCTTGCCACCGGCGGGTGAGCAGTTCTTC.

The chain links TRBV27 to TRBJ2-7; 11 bases fit TRBD2. The germline gives CDR1 MNHEY, CDR2 SMNVEV (reference sequence). Germline trimming cut 6 bases from V and 5 bases from J; bases unmatched to any gene: 6. The CDR3 is made up of 14 amino acids. In DNA, the CDR3 is TGTGCCAGCAGACTGACTAGCGGGATCGACGAGCAGTACTTC. As protein: CASRLTSGIDEQYF.

DNA for the CDR3: TGTGCCAGCAGTGAGAGACAGGGAGGCACTGAAGCTTTCTTT. Translated: CASSERQGGTEAFF. The chain recombines TRBV6-1 with TRBJ1-1; 7 bases match TRBD1. Germline CDR1 reads MNHNS; CDR2 reads SASEGT. V shed 3 bases and J 4 bases; nucleotides not matched to a gene: 5. The CDR3 length is 14 residues.

The sample holds one count of this clone. The rearrangement uses TRBV21-1 and TRBJ2-3; the D segment call TRBD2 is taken from the table without a DNA check. TRBV21-1 is a pseudogene segment. The CDR3 sequence is 20 residues long. The CDR3: CAPPGRGRRRAKRGTDTQYF. The CDR3 coding sequence is TGTGCCCCACCTGGGCGGGGGCGGAGGCGGGCAAAGAGAGGCACAGATACGCAGTATTTT.

The chain links TRBV6-6 to TRBJ2-7; 8 bases map to TRBD1. CDR3 length: 15 residues. The germline V gene has CDR1 MNHNY and CDR2 SVGAGI (reference sequence). Losses at the gene ends were 5 bases for V and 0 bases for J; bases not matched to a gene: 6. CDR3 sequence (DNA): TGTGCCAGCAGTGACCCCGGGACAGGCTCCTACGAGCAGTACTTC. Amino acid sequence: CASSDPGTGSYEQYF.

This clone appeared a few times. The CDR3 DNA follows: TGTGCCAGCAGGCGAAACAGGGAGTCGTTCTATGGCTACACCTTC. Translated, it gives CASRRNRESFYGYTF. The chain couples TRBV6-5 to TRBJ1-2; tentative D call: TRBD1 (6 bases). This CDR3 is built from 15 residues. Germline CDR1 and CDR2: MNHEY and SVGAGI. The V end lost 6 bases, the J end lost 4 bases, and 18 bases lay between the germline ends.

V usage is TRBV11-2 and J usage is TRBJ1-2; 7 bases line up with TRBD1. V shed 4 bases, J shed 7 bases, and the junction held 15 bases outside the gene matches. Germline V gives CDR1 SGHAT, CDR2 FQNNGV. The CDR3 totals 16 residues. The CDR3 is CASSYRSDRAGGGYTF. Written as DNA, the CDR3 is TGTGCCAGCAGCTACCGAAGCGACAGGGCGGGGGGTGGCTACACCTTC.

The V and J genes are TRBV9 and TRBJ2-3; 10 positions agree with TRBD2. This CDR3 spans 15 amino acids. The V gene end was trimmed by 3 bases and the J gene end by 1 base; junction bases not matched to a gene: 2. CDR1 and CDR2 (germline): SGDLS, YYNGEE. This CDR3 reads CASSGSGRGTDTQYF. The DNA of the CDR3 is TGTGCCAGCAGCGGGAGCGGGAGGGGCACAGATACGCAGTATTTT.

The J gene is TRBJ1-2, the V gene TRBV18; 7 bases fit TRBD1. V trimming: 3 bases; J trimming: 0 bases; junction bases outside the gene matches: 4. The CDR3 runs 15 residues. Germline-derived CDR1 and CDR2 are KGHSH and LQKENI. CDR3 amino acids: CASSPGQTSNYGYTF. The DNA of the CDR3 is TGTGCCAGCTCACCGGGACAGACCTCTAACTATGGCTACACCTTC.

This chain connects TRBV28 to TRBJ2-2; D possibly corresponds to TRBD2 (6 bases). V was trimmed by 5 bases and J by 3 bases, leaving 13 bases between them. CDR3 length equals 15 residues. Germline V gives CDR1 MDHEN, CDR2 SYDVKM. Here the CDR3 DNA reads TGTGCCAGCAGTCTTCCGGGACTTTACACCGGGGAGCTGTTTTTT. Translating it yields CASSLPGLYTGELFF.

The rearrangement joins TRBV9 to TRBJ2-2; TRBD2 matches 16 bases. CDR3 length: 18 residues. V was clipped by 3 bases and J by 4 bases; unmatched bases: 6. From germline, CDR1 is SGDLS and CDR2 YYNGEE. The CDR3 protein is CASSAGTSGRARTGELFF. In DNA, the CDR3 is TGTGCCAGCAGCGCCGGGACTAGCGGGAGGGCCCGCACCGGGGAGCTGTTTTTT.

This sequence joins TRBV9 and TRBJ2-1; 12 nucleotides line up with TRBD2. This CDR3 spans 19 amino acids. CDR1 SGDLS and CDR2 YYNGEE come from the germline V gene. The ends lost 3 bases at V and 2 bases at J; junction bases unmatched: 12. DNA of the CDR3: TGTGCCAGCAGCGCAACCGGGACTAGCGGGTCCACGGCCTACAATGAGCAGTTCTTC. Encoded protein: CASSATGTSGSTAYNEQFF.

The chain employs TRBV28 and TRBJ2-1, with 12 bases identical to TRBD2. Germline CDR1 is MDHEN and CDR2 is SYDVKM. After removal of 7 bases from V and 7 bases from J, the junction contained 8 bases not matched to a gene. CDR3 size: 15 residues. The CDR3, as DNA: TGTGCCAGCACCCTAGCGGGAGGGCCTTCGAATGAGCAGTTCTTC. It specifies CASTLAGGPSNEQFF. The variable domain in full, completed from reference TRBV28 and TRBJ2-1, reads DVKVTQSSRYLVKRTGEKVFLECVQDMDHENMFWYRQDPGLGLRLIYFSYDVKMKEKGDIPEGYSVSREKKERFSLILESASTNQTSMYLCASTLAGGPSNEQFFGPGTRLTVL.

The chain is built from TRBV27 and TRBJ1-5; D not resolved. This CDR3 comprises 17 residues. Germline CDR1 reads MNHEY; CDR2 reads SMNVEV (reference sequence). V was clipped by 10 bases and J by 0 bases, with 22 bases between them. CDR3: CATLPRRDWGSNQPQHF. DNA of the CDR3: TGTGCCACCCTACCCCGGCGGGATTGGGGTAGCAATCAGCCCCAGCATTTT.

The chain recombines TRBV5-6 with TRBJ1-1; D is uncertain. The CDR3 totals 15 residues. Germline lookup yields CDR1 SGHDT and CDR2 YYEEEE. Trimming cost V 4 bases and J 3 bases, with 16 bases left between them. The CDR3 sequence: CASSPGVGRDTEAFF. The CDR3 DNA reads TGTGCCAGCAGCCCCGGGGTCGGGCGGGACACTGAAGCTTTCTTT.

The CDR3 DNA reads as TGTGCCAGCTCACCCGGACAGGGGATTAATGAAAAACTGTTTTTT. This encodes CASSPGQGINEKLFF. The rearrangement joins TRBV18 to TRBJ1-4; 9 bases fit TRBD1. Germline values: CDR1 KGHSH, CDR2 LQKENI. The V gene end was trimmed by 3 bases and the J gene end by 4 bases; junction bases not matched to a gene: 3. The CDR3 contains 15 residues.

This chain joins TRBV18 and TRBJ1-1, with unresolved D. The CDR3 is 15 residues long. Germline V gene data show CDR1 as KGHSH and CDR2 as LQKENI. Trimming left V 3 bases short and J 2 bases short, with 13 bases between. The CDR3 sequence: CASSPLVTENTEAFF. The CDR3 DNA follows: TGTGCCAGCTCACCCCTAGTGACTGAAAACACTGAAGCTTTCTTT.